This T cell receptor beta chain appears in the sequencing data of a study of T cell repertoires in ileal Crohn's disease. Study-level background: Patients had a median roughly 8-year disease duration, and less than 40% were active smokers.

Study-wide results and limits: Every patient over 26.8% clonality showed endoscopic recurrence. Compared with non-smokers, active smokers at surgery showed more clonal expansions. Mucosal expansions were suggested to be mainly CD8 T cells.

Before sorting, lamina propria lymphocytes were separated from surgical specimens by density gradient. In this sample, this clone turned up a few times. Antigen: not known. The length of the CDR3 is 16 residues. Germline values: CDR1 SEHNR, CDR2 FQNEAQ (reference sequence). The trim removed 1 base at V and 4 bases at J, leaving 6 bases unmatched. TCRdb keeps only in-frame clones here, not all; method: immunoSEQ multiplex PCR. The profile shows 2,000 to 2,500 clones, 65% to 75% of them singletons. This receptor was obtained from an adult with Crohn's disease. Some clones in this sample may be carry-over from other donors' samples. This chain links TRBV7-9 with TRBJ2-3, with 9 bases matching TRBD2. What was sequenced was CD8+ T cells from ileum. CDR3 DNA sequence: TGTGCCAGCAGCTTAGTCCGGGCGGGAGGGCCAGATACGCAGTATTTT. Translated, it gives CASSLVRAGGPDTQYF.